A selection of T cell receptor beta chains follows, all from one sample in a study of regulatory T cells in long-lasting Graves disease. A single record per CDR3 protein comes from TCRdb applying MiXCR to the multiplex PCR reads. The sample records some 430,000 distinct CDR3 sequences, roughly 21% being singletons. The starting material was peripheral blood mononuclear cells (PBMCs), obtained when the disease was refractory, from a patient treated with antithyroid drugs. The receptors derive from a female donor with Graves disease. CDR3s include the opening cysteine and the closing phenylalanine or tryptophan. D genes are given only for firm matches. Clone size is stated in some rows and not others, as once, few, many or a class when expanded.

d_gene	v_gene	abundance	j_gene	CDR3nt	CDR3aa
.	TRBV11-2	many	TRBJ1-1	TGTGCCAGCAGCCCCCAACCGACTACGGGCACTGAAGCTTTCTTT	CASSPQPTTGTEAFF
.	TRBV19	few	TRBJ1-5	TGTGCCAGTAGTATAGATCTAAGATCAAGCAATCAGCCCCAGCATTTT	CASSIDLRSSNQPQHF
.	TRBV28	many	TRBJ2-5	TGTGCCAGCACTGAAGCAGAGACCCAGTACTTC	CASTEAETQYF
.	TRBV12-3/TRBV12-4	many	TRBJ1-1	TGTGCCAGCAGCCACACCGGACGGAACACTGAAGCTTTCTTT	CASSHTGRNTEAFF
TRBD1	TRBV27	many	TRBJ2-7	TGTGCCAGCAGTTTGATTACAGGGGGCTACGAGCAGTACTTC	CASSLITGGYEQYF
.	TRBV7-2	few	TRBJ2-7	TGTGCCAGCACCTCCCCTGATTCCTACGAGCAGTACTTC	CASTSPDSYEQYF
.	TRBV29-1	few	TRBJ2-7	TGCAGCGTTGAGCTGTCTCGACTCGAGCAGTACTTC	CSVELSRLEQYF
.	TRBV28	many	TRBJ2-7	TGTGCCAGCAGGGAGCGCAGGGGTGGTGAGCAGTACTTC	CASRERRGGEQYF
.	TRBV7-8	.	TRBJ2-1	TGTGCCAGCAGTCCCGCGAGGTCGAACAATGAGCAGTTCTTC	CASSPARSNNEQFF
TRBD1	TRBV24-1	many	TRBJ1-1	TGTGCCACCAGTGAGCCGGGACAGAAAGCTTTCTTT	CATSEPGQKAFF
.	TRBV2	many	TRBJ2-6	TGTGCCAGCAGTGAGACCCTCTCTGGGGCCAACGTCCTGACTTTC	CASSETLSGANVLTF
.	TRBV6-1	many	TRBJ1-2	TGTGCCAGCAGGTGGACCCGGACCTCCGGCTATGGCTACACCTTC	CASRWTRTSGYGYTF
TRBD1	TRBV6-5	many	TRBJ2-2	TGTGCCAGCAGTTCCAACAGGGGATCGAACACCGGGGAGCTGTTTTTT	CASSSNRGSNTGELFF